This T cell receptor (beta chain) emerged from a study of OX40 agonist ivuxolimab in advanced cancers. Whole-study context: Of mixed ages from about 20 to 80 and averaging approximately 60 years, the group was just under 85% male.

Study-wide results and limits: Expanded clones tended on average to be more numerous among CD8+ T cells than CD4+.

Clones were sequenced by immunoSEQ multiplex PCR, and TCRdb holds only the in-frame ones, with some missing. The top ten hold 25% to 35% of the sample, which has about 22,000 clones, around four fifths seen once. For this clone: Antigen: not known.

Per the germline V gene, CDR1 is SNHLY and CDR2 is FYNNEI. The CDR3 is made up of 12 amino acids. The ends lost 5 bases at V and 7 bases at J; junction bases unmatched: 2. V usage is TRBV2 and J usage is TRBJ2-1; 7 bases line up with TRBD1. This sequence originates from an adult with an advanced solid tumor such as melanoma, head and neck, liver or kidney cancer. The starting material was CD4+ or CD8+ T cells sorted from blood, obtained in a trial of the OX40 agonist ivuxolimab. Written as DNA, the CDR3 is TGTGCCAGCAGTAGACAGGGAAATGAGCAGTTCTTC. Its protein product is CASSRQGNEQFF. Together with reference TRBV2 and TRBJ2-1, the CDR3 gives the full variable domain: EPEVTQTPSHQVTQMGQEVILRCVPISNHLYFYWYRQILGQKVEFLVSFYNNEISEKSEIFDDQFSVERPDGSNFTLKIRSTKLEDSAMYFCASSRQGNEQFFGPGTRLTVL.